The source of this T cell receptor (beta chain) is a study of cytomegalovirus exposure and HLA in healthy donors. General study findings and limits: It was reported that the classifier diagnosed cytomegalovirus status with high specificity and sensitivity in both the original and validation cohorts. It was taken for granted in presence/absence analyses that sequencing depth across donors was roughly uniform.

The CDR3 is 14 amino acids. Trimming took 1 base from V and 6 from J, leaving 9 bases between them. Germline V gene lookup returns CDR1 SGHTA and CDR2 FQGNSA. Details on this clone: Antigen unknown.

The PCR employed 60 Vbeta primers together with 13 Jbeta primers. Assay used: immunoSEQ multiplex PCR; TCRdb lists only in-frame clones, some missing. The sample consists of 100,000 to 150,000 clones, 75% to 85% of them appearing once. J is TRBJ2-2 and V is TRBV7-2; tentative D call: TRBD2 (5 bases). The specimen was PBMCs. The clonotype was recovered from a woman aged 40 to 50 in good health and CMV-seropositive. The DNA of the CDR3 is TGTGCCAGCAGCTTAGAGGCAGCGGCCGGGGAGCTGTTTTTT. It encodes CASSLEAAAGELFF.